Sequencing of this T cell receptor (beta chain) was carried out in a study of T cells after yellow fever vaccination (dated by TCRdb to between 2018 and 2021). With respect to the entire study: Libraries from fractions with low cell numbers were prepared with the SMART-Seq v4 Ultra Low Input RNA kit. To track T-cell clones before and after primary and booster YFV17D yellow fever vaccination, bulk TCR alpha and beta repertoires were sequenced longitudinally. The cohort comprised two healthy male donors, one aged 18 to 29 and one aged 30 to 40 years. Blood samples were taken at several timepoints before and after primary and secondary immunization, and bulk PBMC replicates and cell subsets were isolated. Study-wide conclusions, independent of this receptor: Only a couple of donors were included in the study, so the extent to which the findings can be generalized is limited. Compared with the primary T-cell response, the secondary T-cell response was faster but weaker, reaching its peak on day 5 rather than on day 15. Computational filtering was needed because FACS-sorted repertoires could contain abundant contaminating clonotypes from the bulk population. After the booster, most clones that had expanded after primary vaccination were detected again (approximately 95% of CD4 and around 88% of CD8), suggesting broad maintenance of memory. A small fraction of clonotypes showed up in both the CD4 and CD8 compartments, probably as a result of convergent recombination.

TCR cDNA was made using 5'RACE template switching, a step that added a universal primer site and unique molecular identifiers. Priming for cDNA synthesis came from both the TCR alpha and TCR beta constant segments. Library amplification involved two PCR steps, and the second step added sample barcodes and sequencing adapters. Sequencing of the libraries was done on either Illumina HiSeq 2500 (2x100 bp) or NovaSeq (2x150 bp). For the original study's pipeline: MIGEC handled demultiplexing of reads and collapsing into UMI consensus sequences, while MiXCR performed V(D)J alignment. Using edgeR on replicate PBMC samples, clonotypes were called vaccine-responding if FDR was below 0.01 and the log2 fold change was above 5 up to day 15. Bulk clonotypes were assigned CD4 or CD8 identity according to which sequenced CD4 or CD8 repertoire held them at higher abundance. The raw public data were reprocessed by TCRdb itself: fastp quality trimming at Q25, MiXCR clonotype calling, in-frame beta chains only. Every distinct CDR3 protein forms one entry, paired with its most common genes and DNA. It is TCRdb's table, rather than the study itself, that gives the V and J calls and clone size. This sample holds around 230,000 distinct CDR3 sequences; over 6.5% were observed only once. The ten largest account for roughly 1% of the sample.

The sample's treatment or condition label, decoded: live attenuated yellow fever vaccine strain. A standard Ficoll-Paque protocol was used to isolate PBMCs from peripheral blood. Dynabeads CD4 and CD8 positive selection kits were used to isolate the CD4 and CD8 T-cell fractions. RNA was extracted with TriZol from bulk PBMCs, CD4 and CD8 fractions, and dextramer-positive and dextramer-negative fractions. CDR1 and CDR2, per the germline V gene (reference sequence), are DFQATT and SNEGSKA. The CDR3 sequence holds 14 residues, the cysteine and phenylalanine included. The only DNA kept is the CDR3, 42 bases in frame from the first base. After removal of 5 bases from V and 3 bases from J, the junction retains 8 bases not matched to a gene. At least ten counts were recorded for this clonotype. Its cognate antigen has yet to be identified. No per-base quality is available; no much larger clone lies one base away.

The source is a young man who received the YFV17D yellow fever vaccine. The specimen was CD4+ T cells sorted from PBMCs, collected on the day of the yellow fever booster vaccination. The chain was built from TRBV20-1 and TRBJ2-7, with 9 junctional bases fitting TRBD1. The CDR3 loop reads CSAPETGGVYEQYF. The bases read TGCAGTGCTCCAGAGACAGGGGGAGTCTACGAGCAGTACTTC.